This T cell receptor beta chain stems from a study of human T cells and chemical hapten exposure. TCRdb re-analysed the RACE reads in MiXCR, keeping a single row per CDR3 protein. The profile shows tens of thousands of distinct CDR3 sequences, about 10% of them singletons. Time point indicated: patch test 1, 2 weeks after DPC sensitization. Sample treatment: therapeutic diphenylcyclopropenone sensitization with weekly scalp DPC. Samples of blood were obtained prior to the application of each patch test. Trimming removed 1 base from V and 8 bases from J, with 9 bases in between. Per germline, CDR1 LGHNA and CDR2 YSLEER. The CDR3 contains 13 residues.

Sample: whole blood, taken in connection with sensitization to the hapten diphenylcyclopropenone (DPC). The chain recombines TRBV4-3 with TRBJ1-5; the D gene is possibly TRBD1 (6 bases). The receptor's source is a middle-aged man with alopecia areata. Some clones in this sample may be carry-over from other donors' samples. CDR3 loop: CASSQVAGEPQHF. The CDR3 DNA follows: TGCGCCAGCAGCCAAGTTGCAGGGGAGCCCCAGCATTTT.